The 22 T cell receptor beta chains in this list originate from one sample, sequenced in a study of post-analysis software for immune sequencing data. Study results and limitations: Comparison of patients with controls showed five TRBV segments more frequent in patients, TRBV5-6, TRBV5-1 and TRBV20-1 among them.

Sequencing libraries made from TCR beta cDNA carried unique molecular identifiers. Via MiXCR, TCRdb re-called the PCR reads, giving one row per CDR3 protein. The sample yields 800,000 to 950,000 distinct CDR3 sequences, around 50% seen once. These receptors lack a known antigen. The sample taken for sequencing was blood. The receptor source for this set is a girl aged 10-17 years with multiple sclerosis.

V is TRBV20-1 and J is TRBJ2-3; 7 nucleotides match TRBD1. Per the germline V gene, CDR1 is DFQATT and CDR2 is SNEGSKA (reference sequence). Trimming took 3 bases from V and 6 from J; bases not matched to a gene: 9. This CDR3 has 14 residues. The chain's CDR3 is CSASRTGRGDTQYF. The DNA of the CDR3 is TGCAGTGCTAGCAGGACAGGACGCGGGGATACGCAGTATTTT.

The J gene is TRBJ2-3, the V gene TRBV9; TRBD2 matches 12 bases. The germline gives CDR1 SGDLS, CDR2 YYNGEE. The length of the CDR3 is 16 residues. V dropped 4 bases and J dropped 4; count of bases not matched to a gene: 7. The CDR3 spells CASSPRTSGNADTQYF. In DNA form, the CDR3 reads TGTGCCAGCAGCCCCAGGACTAGCGGGAATGCAGATACGCAGTATTTT.

This rearrangement joins TRBV7-9 to TRBJ2-5, with a weak D call TRBD2 (6 bases). V dropped 2 bases and J dropped 2 bases, with 18 bases sitting between them. CDR3 length: 17 amino acids. CDR1 and CDR2 from the germline V gene are SEHNR and FQNEAQ (reference sequence). CDR3 DNA sequence: TGTGCCAGCAGCTTACAGGAGGGGTATGGGGGGCAAGAGACCCAGTACTTC. Amino acids: CASSLQEGYGGQETQYF.

This chain links TRBV7-8 with TRBJ2-1; TRBD2 aligns across 9 bases. CDR3 length equals 15 residues. The junction had 9 bases not matched to a gene; V was cut back by 5 bases and J by 7 bases. Germline assignment: CDR1 SGHVS and CDR2 FQNEAQ. The CDR3 region is CASSQEVAGVNEQFF. CDR3 bases: TGTGCCAGCAGCCAAGAGGTAGCGGGAGTGAATGAGCAGTTCTTC.

CDR3 sequence: CACPKGGQGPGYTF. For the CDR3, the DNA is TGTGCCTGCCCTAAAGGCGGACAGGGACCTGGCTACACCTTC. The chain has TRBV30 and TRBJ1-2, with 8 bases identical to TRBD1. The length of the CDR3 is 14 residues. The trim removed 6 bases at V and 7 bases at J, leaving 13 bases unmatched. The germline V gene encodes CDR1 GTSNPN and CDR2 SVGIG (reference sequence).

CDR3 in DNA: TGCGCCAGCAGCTATCTGGGCGGGAACAATGAGCAGTACTTC. Amino acid sequence: CASSYLGGNNEQYF. This sequence joins TRBV5-1 and TRBJ2-5; maybe TRBD2 (6 bases). Germline V CDR1 and CDR2: SGHRS, YFSETQ. The V end lost 3 bases, the J end lost 11 bases, and 20 bases lay between the germline ends. The CDR3 sequence is 14 residues long. Full variable domain (outside the CDR3, taken from reference TRBV5-1 and TRBJ2-5): KAGVTQTPRYLIKTRGQQVTLSCSPISGHRSVSWYQQTPGQGLQFLFEYFSETQRNKGNFPGRFSGRQFSNSRSEMNVSTLELGDSALYLCASSYLGGNNEQYFGPGTRLLVL.

This clonotype was observed a few times. The CDR3 sequence is CASAPTPGADTQYF. The CDR3 bases are TGCGCCAGCGCCCCGACGCCGGGAGCGGATACGCAGTATTTT. The gene calls are TRBV5-1 and TRBJ2-3, with D possibly matching TRBD2 (6 bases). Trimming shortened V by 7 bases and J by 6 bases, and 18 bases separated the two germline ends. From germline, CDR1 is SGHRS and CDR2 YFSETQ. This CDR3 is 14 amino acids long.

J is TRBJ2-7 and V is TRBV7-9, with no clear D. V shed 3 bases and J shed 5 bases, with 14 bases lying between them. CDR1 and CDR2 from the germline V gene are SEHNR and FQNEAQ (reference sequence). The CDR3 runs to 14 residues. The CDR3 is CASSFIKGTNEQYF. Here the CDR3 DNA reads TGTGCCAGCAGCTTTATAAAGGGCACAAACGAGCAGTACTTC.

The V call is TRBV12-3 or TRBV12-4, the J call TRBJ2-3; the match to TRBD2 covers 12 bases. J lost 0 bases, V lost 1 base, and 5 bases had no gene match. The CDR3 is made up of 18 amino acids. CDR3 residues: CASSLGTSGISSTDTQYF. The DNA of the CDR3 is TGTGCCAGCAGTTTAGGGACTAGCGGGATCTCTAGCACAGATACGCAGTATTTT.

The sample holds a few counts of this clonotype. CDR3 sequence (DNA): TGTGCCAGCAGTTACCTCCCGGGACCCCCCTTGGGGGAGCAGTTCTTC. It yields the protein CASSYLPGPPLGEQFF. This chain connects TRBV6-6 to TRBJ2-1, with D perhaps matching TRBD1 or TRBD2 (5 bases each). This CDR3 has 16 amino acids. In germline, CDR1 is MNHNY, CDR2 SVGAGI (reference sequence). The V gene lost 2 bases and the J gene lost 10 bases, with 21 bases spanning the gap.

This clonotype was recorded a few times. The chain employs TRBV15 and TRBJ1-4; D uncertain. The CDR3 runs to 14 residues. Between the trimmed V and J ends, which lost 1 base and 7 bases, there was a span of 10 bases. Germline V gives CDR1 LNHNV, CDR2 YYDKDF (reference sequence). The CDR3 coding sequence is TGTGCCACCAGCAGAGTGAGTAGGAGTGAAAAACTGTTTTTT. Amino acids: CATSRVSRSEKLFF.

As regards this clonotype: Germline and junction disagree at one end, which may indicate a read error. The chain recombines TRBV2 with TRBJ2-6; 10 bases agree with TRBD1. CDR3 length equals 17 residues. The V gene's germline CDR1 is SNHLY and CDR2 FYNNEI. The CDR3 nucleotides read TGTGCCAGCACCCGGGACAGGGGAAGCCCTGGGGCCAACGTCCGGACTTTC. Translated, it gives CASTRDRGSPGANVRTF.

This clonotype turned up a few times. This rearrangement joins TRBV12-3 or TRBV12-4 to TRBJ2-1; maybe TRBD2 (6 bases). V was clipped by 7 bases and J by 6 bases, with 25 bases between them. The CDR3 covers 17 residues. CDR3 residues: CASTRPLGSGGVNEQFF. The CDR3 bases are TGTGCCAGCACGCGCCCCCTGGGTAGCGGAGGAGTCAATGAGCAGTTCTTC.

V usage is TRBV12-3 or TRBV12-4 and J usage is TRBJ2-7; 9 positions match TRBD1. The V segment lost 6 bases and the J segment 7 bases; nucleotides outside the gene matches: 10. CDR3 size: 14 residues. CDR3 in DNA: TGTGCCAGCAGGTTTGGACAGGGGACAGGGGAGCAGTACTTC. Translated: CASRFGQGTGEQYF.

This chain connects TRBV14 to TRBJ2-1; 7 bases are shared with TRBD2. V shed 3 bases, J shed 8 bases, and the junction held 13 bases outside the gene matches. This CDR3 has 16 residues. Germline CDR1 SGHDN, CDR2 FVKESK. Here the CDR3 reads CASSQTRPSGMDEQFF. The CDR3 DNA reads TGTGCCAGCAGCCAGACCCGCCCCAGCGGGATGGATGAGCAGTTCTTC.

This clonotype was picked up a small number of times. The chain joins TRBV28 to TRBJ2-7; 10 bases agree with TRBD1. CDR1 is MDHEN and CDR2 is SYDVKM in the germline V gene. The CDR3 has 15 amino acids. V lost 4 bases, J lost 5 bases, and 8 bases stayed unmatched. The CDR3 nucleotides read TGTGCCAGCAGTTCATCGGGACAGGGGTCCAACGAGCAGTACTTC. Translation gives CASSSSGQGSNEQYF.

The gene calls are TRBV10-3 and TRBJ1-1; D uncertain. Germline lookup yields CDR1 ENHRY and CDR2 SYGVKD. The germline V and J ends were trimmed by 6 bases and 1 base, with 9 bases remaining between them. This CDR3 region has 13 residues. CDR3 nucleotide sequence: TGTGCCATCAGCTTGGACTGGAACACTGAAGCTTTCTTT. Its translation is CAISLDWNTEAFF.

This clonotype was recorded a few times. This chain connects TRBV27 to TRBJ2-7; 7 bases align to TRBD2. CDR3 length equals 15 residues. The germline V gene has CDR1 MNHEY and CDR2 SMNVEV (reference sequence). With V trimmed by 0 bases and J by 1 base, 3 bases remained unmatched. DNA for the CDR3: TGTGCCAGCAGTTTATCTTTAGCGGGTTCCTACGAGCAGTACTTC. Its protein is CASSLSLAGSYEQYF.

The V call is TRBV12-3 or TRBV12-4, the J call TRBJ2-4; D is perhaps TRBD1 (6 bases). CDR3 length: 16 residues. Trimming removed 3 bases from V and 0 bases from J, with 12 bases in between. CDR3 amino acids: CASSFGTPRAKNIQYF. In DNA form, the CDR3 reads TGTGCCAGCAGTTTTGGGACACCTAGAGCCAAAAACATTCAGTACTTC.

This clonotype was observed a handful of times. V usage is TRBV29-1 and J usage is TRBJ2-7, with 11 bases fitting TRBD2. With 1 base clipped from V and 6 bases from J, the junction kept 8 bases outside the gene matches. CDR3 length equals 15 residues. Germline values: CDR1 SQVTM, CDR2 ANQGSEA. The CDR3, as DNA: TGCAGCGTTGAAGGTACTAGCGGGAGACCATCCGAGCAGTACTTC. Translated, it gives CSVEGTSGRPSEQYF.

This sequence joins TRBV5-1 and TRBJ2-5; tentative D call: TRBD1 (6 bases). TRBJ2-7 matches the DNA end more closely, so the J call is doubtful. This CDR3 has 13 amino acids. The germline V gene encodes CDR1 SGHRS and CDR2 YFSETQ. The DNA of the CDR3 is TGCGCCAGCAGCATGGACAGAACCTACGAGCAGTACTTC. It is translated as CASSMDRTYEQYF.

CDR3 residues: CSVESPGFSGTGIQYF. CDR3 DNA: TGCAGCGTTGAATCCCCCGGTTTTAGCGGGACGGGTATCCAGTACTTC. J is TRBJ2-5 and V is TRBV29-1; TRBD2 agrees at 8 bases. Germline trimming cut 2 bases from V and 10 bases from J; bases unmatched to any gene: 18. From germline, CDR1 is SQVTM and CDR2 ANQGSEA. The CDR3 runs 16 residues. Using reference TRBV29-1 and TRBJ2-5 for the parts outside the CDR3, the full variable domain is SAVISQKPSRDICQRGTSLTIQCQVDSQVTMMFWYRQQPGQSLTLIATANQGSEATYESGFVIDKFPISRPNLTFSTLTVSNMSPEDSSIYLCSVESPGFSGTGIQYFGPGTRLLVL.